This T cell receptor beta chain was captured by sequencing in a study of T cells in Graves' hyperthyroidism and ophthalmopathy. Germline V gene lookup returns CDR1 KGHSH and CDR2 LQKENI. The length of the CDR3 is 15 residues. Trimming shortened V by 10 bases and J by 3 bases, and 19 bases separated the two germline ends. The study collected blood at first hyperthyroidism diagnosis, before any ophthalmopathy symptoms arose. Researchers took RNA transcripts and amplified the TCR beta CDR3 regions from them. A first-round RT-PCR of the TCR CDR3 used the HTBI primer set. Using its own MiXCR run on the multiplex PCR reads, TCRdb lists one record per CDR3 protein. Of 300,000 to 450,000 distinct CDR3 sequences detected, approximately 15% appear once; the ten largest clones hold 20% to 25%. This clonotype was counted a single time. This sequence may be a read error, since a much larger clone differs from it by one base.

The V call is TRBV18, the J call TRBJ1-5; TRBD1 is a possible D gene (5 bases). The TCR comes from a man in his thirties or forties with Graves' hyperthyroidism that later progressed to Graves' ophthalmopathy. What was sequenced was blood. The CDR3 coding sequence is TGTGCCATCTCCCCCACGGGGGTATCCAATCAGCCCCAGCATTTT. Encoded protein: CAISPTGVSNQPQHF.